This T cell receptor (beta chain) was sequenced during a study of OX40 agonist ivuxolimab in advanced cancers. This clone was seen just once. The assay was immunoSEQ multiplex PCR, and TCRdb's table has in-frame clones only and misses some. This sample carries 30,000 to 35,000 clones, roughly 85% of them seen once, and the ten largest clones take less than 25%. The CDR3 runs 12 residues. Germline CDR1 is SGHNT and CDR2 is YYREEE (reference sequence). V was clipped by 3 bases and J by 5 bases, with 9 bases between them. The sequencing here drew on CD4+ or CD8+ T cells sorted from blood, taken in a trial of the OX40 agonist ivuxolimab. The sequence was obtained from an adult with an advanced solid tumor such as melanoma, head and neck, liver or kidney cancer. The chain links TRBV5-4 to TRBJ2-7, with D tentatively TRBD1 or TRBD2 (6 bases each). DNA of the CDR3: TGTGCCAGCAGCTGGAGGGGGAACGAGCAGTACTTC. It specifies CASSWRGNEQYF.